This TCR beta chain stems from a study of shared clonotypes between healthy human individuals. CDR1 is SQVTM, CDR2 ANQGSEA, per germline. This CDR3 contains 15 residues. Repertoires were generated with immunoSEQ multiplex PCR, while TCRdb's copy carries only in-frame clones and drops some. Of millions of clones in the sample, more than 90% are singletons; the top ten hold over 0.12%. Sequencing was carried out using naive CD4+ T cells sorted from blood. Subset indicated: CD45RA+ positively selected. This sequence was found in a man aged 18 to 35 in good health. The chain employs TRBV29-1 and TRBJ2-3, with a tentative D call TRBD1 (5 bases). The CDR3 sequence: CSHDPGWRTTDTQYF. CDR3 nucleotide sequence: TGCAGTCACGATCCAGGGTGGAGAACTACAGATACGCAGTATTTT.